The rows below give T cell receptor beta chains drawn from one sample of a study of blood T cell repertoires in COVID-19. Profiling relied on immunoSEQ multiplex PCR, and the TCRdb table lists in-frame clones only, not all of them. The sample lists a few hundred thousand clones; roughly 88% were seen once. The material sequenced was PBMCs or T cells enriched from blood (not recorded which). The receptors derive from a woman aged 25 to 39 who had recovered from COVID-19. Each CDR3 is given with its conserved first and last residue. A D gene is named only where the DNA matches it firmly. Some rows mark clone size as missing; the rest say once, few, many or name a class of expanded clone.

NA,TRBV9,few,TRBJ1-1,TGTGCCAGCAGCGTAGGGTCCCCGGACACTGAAGCTTTCTTT,CASSVGSPDTEAFF
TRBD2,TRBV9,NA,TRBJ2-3,TGTGCCAGCAGCTCCCACCCCGCGGGAGGTGTCGAAGCGCAGTATTTT,CASSSHPAGGVEAQYF
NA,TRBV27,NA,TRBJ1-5,TGTGCCAGCAGTTTATCCCAGGGGATCCAGCCCCAGCATTTT,CASSLSQGIQPQHF
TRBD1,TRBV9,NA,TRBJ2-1,TGTGCCAGCAGCGGACAGGGTAATGAGCAGTTCTTC,CASSGQGNEQFF
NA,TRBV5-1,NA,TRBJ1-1,TGCGCCAGCAGCTTGGGGCAGGCCCGTTCGAACACTGAAGCTTTCTTT,CASSLGQARSNTEAFF
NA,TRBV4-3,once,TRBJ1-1,TGCGCCAGCAGCCAAGAAGTTTGGGCAGGGGACACTGAAGCTTTCTTT,CASSQEVWAGDTEAFF
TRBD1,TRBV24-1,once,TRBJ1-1,TGTGCCACCAGTGATGGACAGGGCGGGAACACTGAAGCTTTCTTT,CATSDGQGGNTEAFF
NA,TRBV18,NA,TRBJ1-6,TGTGCCAGCTCGTCAGGGGTGAGAACGTTGAGATCACCCCTCCACTTT,CASSSGVRTLRSPLHF
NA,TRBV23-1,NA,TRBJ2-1,TGCGCCAGCAGTGCGGAGGGGGCGAGTGGTGATGAGCAGTTCTTC,CASSAEGASGDEQFF
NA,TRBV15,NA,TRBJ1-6,TGTGCCACCAGCAGAGGGCAGGCCGTTTCACCCCTCCACTTT,CATSRGQAVSPLHF